One and the same sample provided the 14 T cell receptor beta chains below, sequenced in a study of T cells after yellow fever vaccination. TCRdb analysed the 5' RACE reads with MiXCR anew, one entry per CDR3 protein. Here the sample spans some 240,000 distinct CDR3 sequences, approximately 5.2% being singletons. This material consisted of CD4+ T cells sorted from PBMCs, taken on the day of the yellow fever booster vaccination. The receptors were gathered from a man aged 18 to 29 who received the YFV17D yellow fever vaccine.

This clonotype came up many times. V is TRBV3-1 and J is TRBJ1-2; 9 bases are shared with TRBD1. Germline V gene sequence: CDR1 LGHDT, CDR2 YNNKEL (reference sequence). Trimming cost V 3 bases and J 0 bases; bases outside gene matches: 8. The CDR3 is 17 amino acids. The CDR3 here is CASSQHNRGLANYGYTF. CDR3 in DNA: TGTGCCAGCAGCCAGCATAACAGGGGGCTGGCTAACTATGGCTACACCTTC.

CDR3 protein: CSAERLEQYF. CDR3 coding DNA: TGCAGTGCTGAGCGACTGGAGCAGTACTTC. V gene TRBV20-1 combines with J gene TRBJ2-7, with D hard to call. Looked up from germline, CDR1 is DFQATT and CDR2 is SNEGSKA (reference sequence). The CDR3 covers 10 residues. V was trimmed by 5 bases and J by 7 bases, leaving 9 bases between them.

The rearrangement links TRBV27 to TRBJ1-2, with TRBD1 as a possible D gene (5 bases). The length of the CDR3 is 16 residues. Trimming shortened V by 0 bases and J by 7 bases, and 18 bases separated the two germline ends. Germline assignment: CDR1 MNHEY and CDR2 SMNVEV (reference sequence). The CDR3 protein is CASSLSGGDGSRGYTF. In nucleotides, the CDR3 is TGTGCCAGCAGTTTATCGGGTGGGGACGGGTCACGTGGCTACACCTTC.

This clonotype was counted at least ten times. The V call is TRBV28, the J call TRBJ2-3; D unresolved. The V end was cut by 1 base, the J end by 5 bases, with 4 bases between. This CDR3 region has 12 residues. The germline V gene has CDR1 MDHEN and CDR2 SYDVKM. DNA for the CDR3: TGTGCCAGCAGTTTATTCCAAGATACGCAGTATTTT. Translation: CASSLFQDTQYF. Full variable domain (outside the CDR3, taken from reference TRBV28 and TRBJ2-3): DVKVTQSSRYLVKRTGEKVFLECVQDMDHENMFWYRQDPGLGLRLIYFSYDVKMKEKGDIPEGYSVSREKKERFSLILESASTNQTSMYLCASSLFQDTQYFGPGTRLTVL.

The sample holds many counts of this clonotype. The chain joins TRBV7-2 to TRBJ1-2, with D uncertain. V dropped 7 bases and J dropped 2 bases, with 14 bases sitting between them. Germline CDR1 SGHTA, CDR2 FQGNSA. CDR3 size: 14 residues. The CDR3 bases are TGTGCCAGCACCCAGTCGGGCGGAAACTATGGCTACACCTTC. As protein: CASTQSGGNYGYTF.

In its sample, this clonotype was seen many times. J is TRBJ2-1 and V is TRBV7-2, with a weak D call TRBD2 (5 bases). The CDR3 is made up of 15 amino acids. Germline CDR1 SGHTA, CDR2 FQGNSA. Between the trimmed V and J ends, which lost 5 bases and 0 bases, there was a span of 11 bases. CDR3 nucleotides: TGTGCCAGCAGCATAACACTAGGCTCCTACAATGAGCAGTTCTTC. Protein: CASSITLGSYNEQFF.

The chain employs TRBV9 and TRBJ2-2; D unclear. The V gene's germline CDR1 is SGDLS and CDR2 YYNGEE. The CDR3 spans 13 residues. Trimming cost V 1 base and J 4 bases, with 5 bases left between them. The CDR3 spells CASSVRGTGELFF. CDR3 DNA sequence: TGTGCCAGCAGCGTAAGAGGCACCGGGGAGCTGTTTTTT.

There are a few counts of this clonotype. This chain links TRBV6-5 with TRBJ1-1; 8 nucleotides line up with TRBD1. Germline V gene lookup returns CDR1 MNHEY and CDR2 SVGAGI. This CDR3 has 15 amino acids. The junction had 9 bases not matched to a gene; V was cut back by 4 bases and J by 5 bases. This chain's CDR3 is CASSSVQGGGTEAFF. CDR3 nucleotides: TGTGCCAGCAGTTCCGTACAGGGGGGGGGAACTGAAGCTTTCTTT.

This clonotype was detected only a few times. V and J are TRBV11-2 and TRBJ1-2; D remains unclear. The CDR3 is made up of 14 amino acids. Germline V gene lookup returns CDR1 SGHAT and CDR2 FQNNGV. With 0 bases removed from V and 7 bases from J, the gap between germline ends came to 12 bases. CDR3 amino acids: CASSLDPGAGGYTF. CDR3 bases: TGTGCCAGCAGCTTAGATCCTGGCGCTGGTGGCTACACCTTC.

This clonotype was found many times. This CDR3 reads CAISRGAHEQFF. In DNA form, the CDR3 reads TGTGCCATCAGCCGGGGGGCCCATGAGCAGTTCTTC. The chain recombines TRBV10-3 with TRBJ2-1, with D possibly being TRBD2 (7 bases). The CDR3 length is 12 residues. The germline V gene has CDR1 ENHRY and CDR2 SYGVKD. The V end was cut by 6 bases, the J end by 8 bases, with 11 bases between.

The V gene is TRBV6-2 or TRBV6-3, the J gene TRBJ1-4; D is possibly TRBD1 (5 bases). The CDR3 extends over 15 amino acids. Looked up from germline, CDR1 is MNHEY and CDR2 is SVGEGT. Trimming removed 6 bases at V and 2 bases at J, with 13 bases between. CDR3 loop: CASSPRTSTNEKLFF. CDR3 DNA: TGTGCCAGCAGCCCTAGGACATCGACTAATGAAAAACTGTTTTTT.

V usage is TRBV5-6 and J usage is TRBJ1-6; 9 bases match TRBD1. The trim removed 3 bases at V and 10 bases at J, leaving 14 bases unmatched. CDR1 is SGHDT and CDR2 is YYEEEE in the germline V gene. CDR3 length: 17 residues. The CDR3 nucleotides read TGTGCCAGCAGCTCTTCCCCCGGGACAGGGATCAGGTCACCCCTCCACTTT. Protein: CASSSSPGTGIRSPLHF.

In this sample, this clonotype turned up many times. J is TRBJ2-3 and V is TRBV14, with TRBD2 identical over 8 bases. This CDR3 comprises 13 residues. CDR1 is SGHDN and CDR2 is FVKESK in the germline V gene. V shed 4 bases, J shed 6 bases, and the junction held 3 bases outside the gene matches. The chain's CDR3 is CASSPRLADTQYF. As DNA, the CDR3 is TGTGCCAGCAGCCCCCGACTAGCGGATACGCAGTATTTT.

This clonotype has a handful of counts. The chain combines TRBV11-2 with TRBJ2-1; TRBD2 matches at 9 bases. V shed 4 bases, J shed 3 bases, and the junction held 4 bases outside the gene matches. CDR3 size: 15 residues. The V gene's germline CDR1 is SGHAT and CDR2 FQNNGV. The CDR3 here is CASSSRLADYNEQFF. Here the CDR3 DNA reads TGTGCCAGCAGCTCCAGACTAGCGGACTACAATGAGCAGTTCTTC.